The text below deals with one T cell receptor (beta chain). The data belong to a study of blood T cell repertoires in COVID-19. During active infection, Seattle patients enrolled and were then monitored through disease. Here immunoSEQ multiplex PCR was the method, and the copy in TCRdb shows in-frame clones only, minus some. The sample carries approximately 170,000 clones, approximately 90% recorded once. The source is a man younger than 35 with COVID-19, enrolled during active disease. Sequenced material: peripheral blood.

The CDR3 DNA sequence: TGTGCCAGCAGTTCTACTAGCGGGAGGATCAATGAGCAGTTCTTC. This translates into CASSSTSGRINEQFF. This chain joins TRBV5-4 and TRBJ2-1, with 12 bases identical to TRBD2. This CDR3 contains 15 residues. With V trimmed by 5 bases and J by 6 bases, 6 bases remained unmatched. Germline V gene lookup returns CDR1 SGHNT and CDR2 YYREEE (reference sequence).